The 3 T cell receptor beta chains below were found in one sample sequenced in a study of cytomegalovirus exposure and HLA in healthy donors. Researchers ran the PCR with 60 Vbeta and 13 Jbeta primers. Produced via immunoSEQ multiplex PCR; TCRdb's table is partial and in-frame only. The sample includes about 94,000 clones, 6% to 9% of them seen just once. The sequenced sample consisted of PBMCs. These receptors all come from a man in his fifties or sixties in good health and CMV-seronegative.

The chain combines TRBV9 with TRBJ1-2, with 8 bases aligning to TRBD1. The germline CDR1 and CDR2 sequences are SGDLS and YYNGEE. The ends lost 3 bases at V and 2 bases at J; junction bases unmatched: 12. This CDR3 contains 17 residues. The CDR3, as DNA: TGTGCCAGCAGCGCGCGCTCCGGGACAGGCTACAACTATGGCTACACCTTC. It specifies CASSARSGTGYNYGYTF.

About this clone itself: This CDR3 is also generated by other DNA sequences in the sample. This rearrangement joins TRBV28 to TRBJ1-1; 9 nucleotides line up with TRBD1. V gave up 5 bases and J gave up 9 bases; unmatched junction bases: 13. The CDR3 totals 15 residues. Germline values: CDR1 MDHEN, CDR2 SYDVKM. CDR3 protein: CASSPNGDRARQAFF. The CDR3 nucleotides are TGTGCCAGCAGTCCCAACGGGGACAGGGCGCGTCAAGCTTTCTTT. Filled out from reference TRBV28 and TRBJ1-1, the complete variable domain reads DVKVTQSSRYLVKRTGEKVFLECVQDMDHENMFWYRQDPGLGLRLIYFSYDVKMKEKGDIPEGYSVSREKKERFSLILESASTNQTSMYLCASSPNGDRARQAFFGQGTRLTVV.

This rearrangement joins TRBV28 to TRBJ2-7; D perhaps matches TRBD2 (5 bases). This CDR3 is built from 15 residues. CDR1 is MDHEN, CDR2 SYDVKM, per germline. Between the trimmed V and J ends, which lost 6 bases and 0 bases, there was a span of 15 bases. As DNA, the CDR3 is TGTGCCAGCAGCACCGTGGGCGGGCACTCCTACGAGCAGTACTTC. As protein: CASSTVGGHSYEQYF.